This T cell receptor beta chain was observed in a study of shared clonotypes between healthy human individuals. Assay used: immunoSEQ multiplex PCR; TCRdb lists only in-frame clones, some missing. The sample lists about 2.1 million clones; about 93% were seen once. CD45RO-negative, CCR7-selected cells formed the naive CD8 fraction, which excluded terminally differentiated effector memory CD45RA+ cells. The CDR3 runs to 13 residues. V gave up 1 base and J gave up 6 bases, with 7 bases separating them. Germline V gives CDR1 SGDLS, CDR2 YYNGEE. This receptor was obtained from a young man in good health. Some clones in this sample may be carry-over from other donors' samples. Material for sequencing was naive CD8+ T cells from PBMCs. V is TRBV9 and J is TRBJ2-2; D not certain. CDR3 region: CASSVTAPGELFF. The DNA of the CDR3 is TGTGCCAGCAGCGTAACAGCTCCCGGGGAGCTGTTTTTT.